The present entry profiles one TCR beta chain with its context. Antigen specificity is unknown. The data were produced by immunoSEQ multiplex PCR, yet TCRdb's version contains in-frame clones alone and is incomplete. The repertoire consists of about 62,000 clones, with 85% to 90% occurring once and the leading ten covering over 2%. V lost 0 bases to trimming and J lost 2 bases, with 13 bases between them. The germline gives CDR1 SGHRS, CDR2 YFSETQ. This CDR3 is 16 amino acids long. This record comes from a study of T cell repertoires in ileal Crohn's disease. Whole-study results and caveats: Compared with non-smokers, active smokers at surgery showed more clonal expansions.

Stated time point: neoterminal ileum biopsy at postoperative endoscopy, about 6 months after surgery. Sequencing was performed on ileal tissue. The V call is TRBV5-1, the J call TRBJ2-3; D gene uncertain. This receptor was identified in an adult with Crohn's disease. The DNA of the CDR3 is TGCGCCAGCAGCTTGGATTCCGCGTTTGCCACAGATACGCAGTATTTT. This translates into CASSLDSAFATDTQYF. Full variable domain (rest looked up from reference TRBV5-1 and TRBJ2-3): KAGVTQTPRYLIKTRGQQVTLSCSPISGHRSVSWYQQTPGQGLQFLFEYFSETQRNKGNFPGRFSGRQFSNSRSEMNVSTLELGDSALYLCASSLDSAFATDTQYFGPGTRLTVL.